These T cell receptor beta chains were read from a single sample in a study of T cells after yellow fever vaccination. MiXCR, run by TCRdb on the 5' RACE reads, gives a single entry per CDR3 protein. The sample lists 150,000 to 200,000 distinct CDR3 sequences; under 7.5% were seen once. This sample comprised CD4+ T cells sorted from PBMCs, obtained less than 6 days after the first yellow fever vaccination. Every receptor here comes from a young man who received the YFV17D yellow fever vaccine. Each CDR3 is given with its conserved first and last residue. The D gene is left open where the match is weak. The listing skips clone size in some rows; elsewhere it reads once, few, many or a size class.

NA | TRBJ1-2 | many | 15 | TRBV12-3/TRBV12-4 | CASSTPGRSGYGYTF | TGTGCCAGCAGTACCCCAGGACGGTCGGGCTATGGCTACACCTTC
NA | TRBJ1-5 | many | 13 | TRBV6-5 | CASTYTLDQPQHF | TGTGCCAGCACTTACACCTTAGATCAGCCCCAGCATTTT
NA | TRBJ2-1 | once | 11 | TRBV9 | CASSTENEQFF | TGTGCCAGCAGCACCGAGAATGAGCAGTTCTTC
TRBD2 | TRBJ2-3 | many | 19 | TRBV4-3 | CASSQEVAGLAGATDTQYF | TGCGCCAGCAGCCAAGAAGTTGCGGGACTAGCGGGGGCCACAGATACGCAGTATTTT
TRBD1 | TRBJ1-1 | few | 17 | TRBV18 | CASSRFVRRGSNTEAFF | TGTGCCAGCTCACGGTTTGTTCGCAGGGGGTCGAACACTGAAGCTTTCTTT
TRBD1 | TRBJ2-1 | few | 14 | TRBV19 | CASRSGQGTNEQFF | TGTGCCAGTAGGTCGGGACAGGGGACGAATGAGCAGTTCTTC
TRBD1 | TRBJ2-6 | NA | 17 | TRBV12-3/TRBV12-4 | CASSLGTGTTGANVLTF | TGTGCCAGCAGTTTAGGGACAGGGACAACAGGGGCCAACGTCCTGACTTTC
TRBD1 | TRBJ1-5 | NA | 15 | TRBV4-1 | CASSQEDRGPQPQHF | TGCGCCAGCAGCCAGGAGGACAGGGGACCTCAGCCCCAGCATTTT
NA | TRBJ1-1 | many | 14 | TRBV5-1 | CASSYTGQVAEAFF | TGCGCCAGCAGCTACACGGGGCAAGTCGCTGAAGCTTTCTTT
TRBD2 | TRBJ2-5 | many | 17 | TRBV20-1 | CSAPTSGGGGAKETQYF | TGCAGTGCCCCCACCTCGGGGGGTGGCGGGGCCAAAGAGACCCAGTACTTC
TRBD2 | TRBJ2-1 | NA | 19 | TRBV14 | CASSPRGLAGVGSYNEQFF | TGTGCCAGCAGCCCGAGGGGACTAGCGGGGGTCGGCTCCTACAATGAGCAGTTCTTC
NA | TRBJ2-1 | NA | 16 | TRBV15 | CATSSRQALGYNEQFF | TGTGCCACCAGCAGTCGGCAGGCACTCGGGTACAATGAGCAGTTCTTC
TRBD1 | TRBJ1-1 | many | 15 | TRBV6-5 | CASSYAKGAYTEAFF | TGTGCCAGCAGTTACGCCAAGGGGGCTTACACTGAAGCTTTCTTT
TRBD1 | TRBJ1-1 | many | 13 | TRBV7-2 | CAGVKGAATEAFF | TGTGCTGGGGTAAAGGGGGCTGCCACTGAAGCTTTCTTT
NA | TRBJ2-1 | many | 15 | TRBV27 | CASRFQAPTYNEQFF | TGTGCCAGCAGATTTCAGGCCCCAACCTACAATGAGCAGTTCTTC
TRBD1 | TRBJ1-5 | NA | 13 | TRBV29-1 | CSVGTGGHQPQHF | TGCAGCGTCGGGACAGGGGGCCATCAGCCCCAGCATTTT
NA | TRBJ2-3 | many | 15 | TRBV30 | CAWSGAGGFADTQYF | TGTGCCTGGAGTGGCGCAGGGGGGTTCGCAGATACGCAGTATTTT
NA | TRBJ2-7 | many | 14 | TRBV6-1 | CASRKTLSSYEQYF | TGTGCCAGCCGAAAAACACTCAGCTCCTACGAGCAGTACTTC
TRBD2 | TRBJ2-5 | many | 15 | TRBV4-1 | CASSPGPSGQETQYF | TGCGCCAGCAGCCCCGGGCCTAGCGGGCAAGAGACCCAGTACTTC
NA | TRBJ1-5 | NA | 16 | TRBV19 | CASSSQIVGGNQPQHF | TGTGCCAGTAGTTCCCAGATTGTAGGGGGCAATCAGCCCCAGCATTTT
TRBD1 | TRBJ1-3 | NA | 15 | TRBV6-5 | CASIMTGVGGNTIYF | TGTGCCAGCATTATGACAGGGGTTGGAGGAAACACCATATATTTT
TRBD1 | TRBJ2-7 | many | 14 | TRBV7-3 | CASSLYPSDRERYF | TGTGCCAGCAGCTTATATCCGTCGGACAGGGAACGGTACTTC
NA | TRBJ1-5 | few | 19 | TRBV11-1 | CASSRPGPVSIIRNQPQHF | TGTGCCAGCAGTCGGCCGGGGCCCGTTTCGATAATACGCAATCAGCCCCAGCATTTT
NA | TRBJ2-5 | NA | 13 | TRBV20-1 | CSARVRGVETQYF | TGCAGTGCTAGAGTCAGGGGGGTGGAGACCCAGTACTTC
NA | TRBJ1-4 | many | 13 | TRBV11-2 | CASSPGWAEKLFF | TGTGCCAGCAGCCCAGGGTGGGCCGAGAAACTGTTTTTT
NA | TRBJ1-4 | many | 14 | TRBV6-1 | CASRATGNNEKLFF | TGTGCCAGCAGAGCCACAGGGAATAATGAAAAACTGTTTTTT
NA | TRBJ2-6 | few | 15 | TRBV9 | CASNREVPGANVLTF | TGTGCCAGCAACAGGGAGGTTCCTGGGGCCAACGTCCTGACTTTC
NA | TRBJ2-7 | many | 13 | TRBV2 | CASSVGGLYEQYF | TGTGCCAGCAGTGTAGGAGGACTCTACGAGCAGTACTTC
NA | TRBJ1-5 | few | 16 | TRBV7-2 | CASSFSLVGVGQPQHF | TGTGCCAGCAGCTTCTCGTTGGTGGGGGTCGGTCAGCCCCAGCATTTT
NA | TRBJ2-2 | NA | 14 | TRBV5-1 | CASSLEWWAGELFF | TGCGCCAGCAGCTTGGAGTGGTGGGCCGGGGAGCTGTTTTTT
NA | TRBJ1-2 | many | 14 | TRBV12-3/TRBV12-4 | CASSLVQGVYGYTF | TGTGCCAGCAGTTTAGTACAGGGTGTCTATGGCTACACCTTC
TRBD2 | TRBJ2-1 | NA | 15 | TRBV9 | CASSVDGGNYNEQFF | TGTGCCAGCAGCGTAGACGGGGGGAACTACAATGAGCAGTTCTTC
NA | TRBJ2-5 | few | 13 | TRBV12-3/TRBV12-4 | CASSFVPEETQYF | TGTGCCAGCAGTTTCGTGCCCGAGGAGACCCAGTACTTC
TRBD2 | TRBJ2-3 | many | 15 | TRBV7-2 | CASSLWRGNADTQYF | TGTGCCAGCAGCTTATGGCGGGGGAACGCAGATACGCAGTATTTT
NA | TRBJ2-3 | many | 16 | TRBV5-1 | CASSWENVLLTDTQYF | TGCGCCAGCAGCTGGGAGAACGTGTTACTCACAGATACGCAGTATTTT
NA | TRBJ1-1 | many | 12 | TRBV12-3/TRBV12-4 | CASSLSTTEAFF | TGTGCCAGCAGTTTGTCGACCACTGAAGCTTTCTTT
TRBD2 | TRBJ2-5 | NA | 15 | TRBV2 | CASSERLAGSTTQYF | TGTGCCAGCAGTGAAAGGCTAGCGGGGTCGACGACCCAGTACTTC
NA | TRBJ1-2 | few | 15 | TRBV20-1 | CSAALGTTPNYGYTF | TGCAGTGCTGCTTTGGGGACAACTCCTAACTATGGCTACACCTTC
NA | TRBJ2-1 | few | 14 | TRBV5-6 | CASSFPRYDNEQFF | TGTGCCAGCAGCTTCCCTCGGTATGACAATGAGCAGTTCTTC
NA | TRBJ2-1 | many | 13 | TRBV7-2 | CASSQSSYNEQFF | TGTGCCAGCAGCCAAAGCTCCTACAATGAGCAGTTCTTC
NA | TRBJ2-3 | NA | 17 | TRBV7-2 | CASSPRGTGGRTDTQYF | TGTGCCAGCAGCCCGCGGGGGACAGGAGGAAGGACAGATACGCAGTATTTT
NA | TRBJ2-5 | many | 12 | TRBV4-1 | CASSQLGETQYF | TGCGCCAGCAGCCAACTCGGAGAGACCCAGTACTTC
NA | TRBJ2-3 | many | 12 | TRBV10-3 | CAIRGRTDTQYF | TGTGCCATCAGGGGGAGAACAGATACGCAGTATTTT
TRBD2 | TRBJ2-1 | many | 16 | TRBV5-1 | CASSLDGTSVYNEQFF | TGCGCCAGCAGCTTGGACGGGACTAGCGTTTACAATGAGCAGTTCTTC
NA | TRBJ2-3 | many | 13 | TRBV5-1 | CASAVVAADTQYF | TGCGCCAGCGCGGTGGTTGCCGCAGATACGCAGTATTTT
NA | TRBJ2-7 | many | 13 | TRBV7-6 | CASSYDRAYEQYF | TGTGCCAGCAGCTACGACAGAGCCTACGAGCAGTACTTC
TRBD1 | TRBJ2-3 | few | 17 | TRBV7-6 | CASSSQLGTGGADTQYF | TGTGCCAGCAGCTCTCAATTGGGGACAGGGGGAGCAGATACGCAGTATTTT
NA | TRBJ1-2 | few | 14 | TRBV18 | CASSPYEGTYGYTF | TGTGCCAGCTCACCGTATGAGGGCACCTATGGCTACACCTTC
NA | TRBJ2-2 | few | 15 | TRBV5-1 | CASSLSGTNTGELFF | TGCGCCAGCAGCTTGTCAGGGACAAACACCGGGGAGCTGTTTTTT
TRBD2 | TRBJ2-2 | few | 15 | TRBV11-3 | CASSAGVQGVGELFF | TGTGCCAGCAGCGCGGGGGTCCAGGGAGTCGGGGAGCTGTTTTTT
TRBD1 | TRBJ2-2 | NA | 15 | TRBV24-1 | CGTFDLRRGIGELFF | TGTGGGACCTTTGATTTGCGCAGGGGGATCGGGGAGCTGTTTTTT
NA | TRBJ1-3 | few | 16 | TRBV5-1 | CASSLGWGSSGNTIYF | TGCGCCAGCAGCTTGGGATGGGGCAGCTCTGGAAACACCATATATTTT
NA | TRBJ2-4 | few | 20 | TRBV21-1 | CASSRRDLAGGLLCKNIQYF | TGTGCCAGCAGCAGGCGAGACCTAGCGGGGGGGCTTCTGTGTAAAAACATTCAGTACTTC
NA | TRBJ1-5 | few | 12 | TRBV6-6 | CASSTMVQPQHF | TGTGCCAGCAGTACGATGGTACAGCCCCAGCATTTT
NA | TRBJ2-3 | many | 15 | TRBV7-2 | CASSLGQDDADTQYF | TGTGCCAGCAGCTTAGGGCAGGATGACGCAGATACGCAGTATTTT
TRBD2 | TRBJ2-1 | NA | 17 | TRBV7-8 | CASSLALTSGGHNEQFF | TGTGCCAGCAGCTTAGCGTTGACTAGCGGGGGGCACAATGAGCAGTTCTTC
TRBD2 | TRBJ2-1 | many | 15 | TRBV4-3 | CASSPAPGGGSEQFF | TGCGCCAGCAGCCCCGCACCGGGGGGGGGTAGTGAGCAGTTCTTC
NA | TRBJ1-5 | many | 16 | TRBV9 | CASSVGVGASNQPQHF | TGTGCCAGCAGCGTAGGAGTGGGGGCTAGCAATCAGCCCCAGCATTTT
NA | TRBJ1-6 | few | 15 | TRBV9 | CASSVSGLYNSPLHF | TGTGCCAGCAGCGTTTCGGGTCTATATAATTCACCCCTCCACTTT